These 19 T cell receptor beta chains originate from one sample sequenced in a study of technical replicates of blood from a handful of donors. The repertoire was sequenced with immunoSEQ multiplex PCR; TCRdb's copy has only in-frame clones and lacks some. The table includes tens of thousands of clones, under 98% detected once. The sample taken for sequencing was T cells isolated from PBMCs. The receptors come from a human donor in good health.

This chain uses TRBV19 with TRBJ2-5, with TRBD1 matching 8 bases. The CDR3 runs 15 residues. J was trimmed by 5 bases and V by 7 bases; bases with no gene match: 12. Germline assignment: CDR1 LNHDA and CDR2 SQIVND (reference sequence). CDR3 residues: CASKRRTGKQETQYF. The DNA of the CDR3 is TGTGCCAGTAAGAGGCGGACAGGGAAGCAGGAGACCCAGTACTTC.

V usage is TRBV30 and J usage is TRBJ2-4, with TRBD1 matching 12 bases. Per germline, CDR1 GTSNPN and CDR2 SVGIG (reference sequence). V shed 7 bases and J 6 bases; nucleotides not matched to a gene: 13. The CDR3 has 16 residues. CDR3 region: CAFERGQGAYGNIQYF. The DNA for the CDR3 is TGTGCCTTCGAGAGGGGACAGGGGGCATATGGAAACATTCAGTACTTC.

The chain couples TRBV4-1 to TRBJ2-7; TRBD1 is a possible D gene (5 bases). From germline, CDR1 is MGHRA and CDR2 YSYEKL. The CDR3 covers 14 residues. Trimming stripped 1 base from V and 4 bases from J, with 11 bases between. CDR3 residues: CASSQAGAVYEQYF. In DNA, the CDR3 is TGCGCCAGCAGCCAAGCTGGGGCTGTGTACGAGCAGTACTTC.

CDR3 protein: CAWRRFMNTEAFF. The CDR3 DNA reads as TGTGCCTGGAGGCGGTTTATGAACACTGAAGCTTTCTTT. V gene TRBV30 combines with J gene TRBJ1-1; D gene ambiguous. Deletions cut 3 bases from V and 0 bases from J, with 8 bases between. The germline V gene has CDR1 GTSNPN and CDR2 SVGIG (reference sequence). The CDR3 loop spans 13 amino acids.

For this clone: The junction departs from the called germline gene at one end, perhaps through a read error. The CDR3 coding sequence is TGTGCCAGCAGCTCAGACTTTAGCGGGGGAGATAGGCACTTC. It is translated as CASSSDFSGGDRHF. The chain employs TRBV13 and TRBJ2-4, with 9 bases lining up with TRBD2. This CDR3 has 14 amino acids. Per germline, CDR1 PRHDT and CDR2 FYEKMQ (reference sequence).

This clone was counted a single time. The V gene is TRBV18, the J gene TRBJ2-5; 7 bases are a match to TRBD1. Looked up from germline, CDR1 is KGHSH and CDR2 is LQKENI. After removal of 4 bases from V and 5 bases from J, the junction contained 10 bases not matched to a gene. The CDR3 consists of 15 residues. CDR3 residues: CASSLSRRQGETQYF. In nucleotides, the CDR3 is TGTGCCAGCTCACTTTCTCGGCGACAGGGTGAGACCCAGTACTTC. Drawing the rest from reference TRBV18 and TRBJ2-5, the complete variable domain is NAGVMQNPRHLVRRRGQEARLRCSPMKGHSHVYWYRQLPEEGLKFMVYLQKENIIDESGMPKERFSAEFPKEGPSILRIQQVVRGDSAAYFCASSLSRRQGETQYFGPGTRLLVL.

The chain combines TRBV5-1 with TRBJ1-5; D remains unclear. CDR1 and CDR2 (germline): SGHRS, YFSETQ. V shed 2 bases and J shed 3 bases, with 6 bases lying between them. This CDR3 has 13 amino acids. Here the CDR3 reads CASSFELNQPQHF. The CDR3 DNA is TGCGCCAGCAGCTTCGAACTCAATCAGCCCCAGCATTTT.

CDR3 residues: CASSDSDSNTGELFF. Written as DNA, the CDR3 is TGTGCCAGCAGTGACTCTGACTCGAACACCGGGGAGCTGTTTTTT. V is TRBV6-4 and J is TRBJ2-2; D gene ambiguous. The length of the CDR3 is 15 residues. In germline, CDR1 is MRHNA, CDR2 SNTAGT. V gave up 0 bases and J gave up 0 bases, with 5 bases separating them.

This rearrangement joins TRBV6-4 to TRBJ2-1, with 7 bases fitting TRBD1. CDR1 MRHNA and CDR2 SNTAGT come from the germline V gene. The V and J ends lost 3 bases and 6 bases, in that order; junction bases with no gene match: 8. CDR3 length: 15 residues. This CDR3 is CASSDLASGGNEQFF. The CDR3, as DNA: TGTGCCAGCAGTGATCTGGCCTCAGGGGGCAATGAGCAGTTCTTC.

The DNA for the CDR3 is TGTGCCAGCAGTTTTGACAGGGGAGCAGAGACCCAGTACTTC. It is translated as CASSFDRGAETQYF. The chain joins TRBV7-2 to TRBJ2-5, with 8 bases that match TRBD1. This CDR3 is built from 14 residues. Germline-derived CDR1 and CDR2 are SGHTA and FQGNSA. Trimming took 6 bases from V and 4 from J; bases not matched to a gene: 7.

This chain connects TRBV7-2 to TRBJ1-2; D is uncertain. The germline V gene encodes CDR1 SGHTA and CDR2 FQGNSA. Trimming removed 5 bases at V and 7 bases at J, with 11 bases between. The CDR3 sequence is 12 residues long. This CDR3 reads CASSLTSFGYTF. DNA for the CDR3: TGTGCCAGCAGCCTGACAAGTTTTGGCTACACCTTC. The full variable domain, its missing parts supplied by reference TRBV7-2 and TRBJ1-2, is GAGVSQSPSNKVTEKGKDVELRCDPISGHTALYWYRQSLGQGLEFLIYFQGNSAPDKSGLPSDRFSAERTGGSVSTLTIQRTQQEDSAVYLCASSLTSFGYTFGSGTRLTVV.

The rearrangement uses TRBV2 and TRBJ1-1; D not certain. Trimming took off 0 bases at V and 4 bases at J, with 6 bases between the two ends. CDR1 is SNHLY and CDR2 is FYNNEI in the germline V gene. This CDR3 region has 13 residues. DNA of the CDR3: TGTGCCAGCAGTGAAGCGGGAGCCACTGAAGCTTTCTTT. Translation gives CASSEAGATEAFF.

The chain is built from TRBV12-5 and TRBJ2-1; TRBD2 aligns across 14 bases. CDR3 size: 19 residues. Germline V CDR1 and CDR2: LGHNT, FRNRAP. Trimming at V came to 0 bases and at J to 8 bases, leaving 12 bases not matched to a gene. The CDR3 DNA reads TGTGCTAGTGGTTTGGTATTATCCGGGACTAGCGGGAGAATCGATGAGCAGTTCTTC. This translates into CASGLVLSGTSGRIDEQFF.

The chain employs TRBV7-2 and TRBJ2-1; 8 bases map to TRBD2. This CDR3 contains 13 residues. Trimming cost V 3 bases and J 10 bases; bases outside gene matches: 5. Germline V gene data show CDR1 as SGHTA and CDR2 as FQGNSA. CDR3: CASSLAGGGEQFF. Written as DNA, the CDR3 is TGTGCCAGCAGCTTGGCGGGAGGAGGAGAGCAGTTCTTC.

V and J are TRBV9 and TRBJ2-2, with TRBD1 matching 10 bases. The CDR3 totals 17 residues. Per the germline V gene, CDR1 is SGDLS and CDR2 is YYNGEE. After removal of 7 bases from V and 8 bases from J, the junction contained 17 bases not matched to a gene. The CDR3 DNA reads as TGTGCCAGCGCGGGGGACGCCGGGACAGGGGCAATGGGGGAGCTGTTTTTT. Translating gives CASAGDAGTGAMGELFF.

The chain is built from TRBV6-1 and TRBJ1-1; D not resolved. Germline V CDR1 and CDR2: MNHNS, SASEGT. This CDR3 comprises 12 residues. With 3 bases removed from V and 5 bases from J, the gap between germline ends came to 7 bases. CDR3 nucleotide sequence: TGTGCCAGCAGTGAGGGGAGGACTGAAGCTTTCTTT. Its translation: CASSEGRTEAFF.

This rearrangement joins TRBV18 to TRBJ2-2, with TRBD2 matching over 7 bases. CDR1 and CDR2 (germline): KGHSH, LQKENI. V dropped 0 bases and J dropped 3; count of bases not matched to a gene: 4. The CDR3 length is 16 residues. The DNA of the CDR3 is TGTGCCAGCTCACCACCAATTAGCGGGCACACCGGGGAGCTGTTTTTT. As protein: CASSPPISGHTGELFF.

This chain connects TRBV6-5 to TRBJ1-2; a possible D gene is TRBD1 (5 bases). The CDR3 extends over 13 amino acids. CDR1 MNHEY and CDR2 SVGAGI come from the germline V gene. V was cut by 6 bases and J by 5 bases, with 13 bases left in between. This CDR3 is CASSRQPEYGYTF. The DNA of the CDR3 is TGTGCCAGCAGCCGACAGCCTGAATATGGCTACACCTTC.

The chain recombines TRBV30 with TRBJ2-7, with 7 bases identical to TRBD1. The CDR3 covers 14 residues. The trim removed 2 bases at V and 3 bases at J, leaving 7 bases unmatched. Germline lookup yields CDR1 GTSNPN and CDR2 SVGIG (reference sequence). The chain's CDR3 is CAWSTGTANYEQYF. The CDR3 DNA reads as TGTGCCTGGAGTACCGGGACAGCTAACTACGAGCAGTACTTC.